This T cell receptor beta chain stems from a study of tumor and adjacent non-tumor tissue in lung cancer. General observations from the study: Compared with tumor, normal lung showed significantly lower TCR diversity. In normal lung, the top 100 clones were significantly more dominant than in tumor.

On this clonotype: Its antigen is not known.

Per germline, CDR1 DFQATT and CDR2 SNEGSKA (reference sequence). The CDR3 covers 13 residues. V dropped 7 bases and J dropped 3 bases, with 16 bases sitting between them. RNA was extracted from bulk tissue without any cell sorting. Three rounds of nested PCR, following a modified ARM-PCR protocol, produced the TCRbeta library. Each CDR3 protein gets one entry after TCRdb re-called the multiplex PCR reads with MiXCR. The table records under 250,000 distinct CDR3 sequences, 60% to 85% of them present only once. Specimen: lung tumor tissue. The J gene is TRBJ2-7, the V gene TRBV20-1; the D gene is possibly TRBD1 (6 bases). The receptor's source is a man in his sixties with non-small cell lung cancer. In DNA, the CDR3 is TGCAGTGTTAGTCGCTCCAGGGGCTACGAGCAGTACTTC. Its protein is CSVSRSRGYEQYF.